This T cell receptor (beta chain) originates from a study of T cells expressing NK-cell markers (TCRdb year 2020). Broadly, across the study: TCR beta-chain repertoires were profiled in sorted CD3+CD56+NKG2C+, CD3+CD56+NKG2C- and CD3+CD56-NKG2C+ T-cell subsets from eight donors. Randomly selected healthy volunteers, three men and five women, were used as the eight sequenced donors. Most of the eight sequenced donors were HCMV-seropositive and one was HCMV-seronegative. Libraries were sequenced as 2 x 150 bp reads on Illumina HiSeq 2000/2500, MiSeq or NextSeq.

The instrument was an Illumina HiSeq 2000. TCR beta cDNA libraries were made by 5'RACE template switching that added a universal primer site and unique molecular identifiers. Synthesis of cDNA was primed from the TCR beta constant segment and was followed by two consecutive PCR amplification steps. The authors processed their data as follows. MIGEC was used to demultiplex reads and group the reads by UMI, and MiTCR was used to assemble and quantify clonotypes. To exclude erroneous sequences, only TCR cDNA sequences supported by at least two reads were retained. The tcR package was used for downstream repertoire analysis, with clonotypes matched between fractions based on CDR3 nucleotide sequence plus V segment. VDJmatch was used to annotate antigen specificity against VDJdb, with one amino acid substitution in CDR3 allowed. TCRdb reanalyzed the reads, keeping one entry per CDR3 protein sequence and omitting DNA. TCRdb, not the original authors, processed these V and J calls. For this sample, the table gives about 260,000 distinct CDR3 sequences. Together, the top ten hold roughly 4.2% of the sample.

The full study reports these points: Those dominant clonotypes were again the most abundant among CD3+CD56-NKG2C+ cells in a few donors, at roughly 28.3-60.1%. In more than five donors, the dominant CD3+CD56+NKG2C+ clonotypes were found to rank among the top 10 CD8+ clonotypes and to make up about 1.0-8% of CD8+ T cells. Whether the expanded NKG2C-expressing T cell clones were specific for HCMV antigens remained unclear.

In regard to this clonotype: What this receptor recognizes is not known.

HCMV serostatus was determined by detecting HCMV-specific IgG in serum with a commercial ELISA kit. Ficoll density gradient centrifugation was used to isolate peripheral blood mononuclear cells from blood. The CDR3 starts with the cysteine, ends with the phenylalanine, and has 16 residues. Only the protein sequence is given. Via the germline V gene, CDR1 is ENHRY and CDR2 SYGVKD. The sequenced sample was blood T cells: a sorted CD56 or NKG2C T cell subset, CD4+ or CD8+ T cells, or bulk PBMC T cells (not recorded which). The chain links TRBV10-3 with TRBJ2-7; TCRdb lists TRBD2, though no DNA is available to test this call. The sequence derives from a woman between 18 and 75 years old in good health. The CDR3 reads as follows: CAISESGLAGDSEQYF.